This T cell receptor beta chain was sequenced for a study of blood T cell repertoires in COVID-19. Study as a whole: PBMCs, B-cell-depleted T cells, or T cells provided the cDNA or gDNA that made up the material.

The CDR3 totals 15 residues. V was trimmed by 0 bases and J by 3 bases, leaving 15 bases between them. Per germline, CDR1 GTSNPN and CDR2 SVGIG (reference sequence). Original processing methods: Estimates of nucleated cell counts were drawn from the amplification of reference gene primers. The table came from immunoSEQ multiplex PCR; TCRdb's copy has only in-frame clones and leaves some out. That table furnishes V, J and clone size, whereas the DNA furnished D and trimming. This sample carries about 87,000 clones, over 70% of them seen once, and the ten largest clones take roughly 4.2%. The chain uses TRBV30 and TRBJ2-7; the D gene is possibly TRBD2 (6 bases). This sequence was found in a woman in her 50s with acute or convalescent COVID-19. The sample comprised peripheral blood. The CDR3 sequence: CAWSVLGGLFYEQYF. CDR3 nucleotides: TGTGCCTGGAGTGTACTGGGAGGCCTTTTCTACGAGCAGTACTTC.